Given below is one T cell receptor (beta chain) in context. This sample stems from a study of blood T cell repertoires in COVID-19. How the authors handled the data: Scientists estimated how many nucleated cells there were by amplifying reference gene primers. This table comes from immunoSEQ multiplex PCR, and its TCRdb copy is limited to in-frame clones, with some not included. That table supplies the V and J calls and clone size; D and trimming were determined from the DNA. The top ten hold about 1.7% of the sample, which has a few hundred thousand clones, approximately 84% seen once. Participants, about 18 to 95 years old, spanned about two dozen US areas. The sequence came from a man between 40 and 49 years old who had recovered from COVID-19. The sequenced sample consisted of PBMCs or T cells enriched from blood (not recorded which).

The CDR3 sequence: CASSSTSGSSNEQFF. Here the CDR3 DNA reads TGTGCCAGCAGTTCGACTAGCGGGAGCTCTAATGAGCAGTTCTTC. The chain combines TRBV27 with TRBJ2-1, with TRBD2 identical over 12 bases. The V gene's germline CDR1 is MNHEY and CDR2 SMNVEV (reference sequence). J was trimmed by 7 bases and V by 4 bases; bases with no gene match: 5. The CDR3 runs to 15 residues.